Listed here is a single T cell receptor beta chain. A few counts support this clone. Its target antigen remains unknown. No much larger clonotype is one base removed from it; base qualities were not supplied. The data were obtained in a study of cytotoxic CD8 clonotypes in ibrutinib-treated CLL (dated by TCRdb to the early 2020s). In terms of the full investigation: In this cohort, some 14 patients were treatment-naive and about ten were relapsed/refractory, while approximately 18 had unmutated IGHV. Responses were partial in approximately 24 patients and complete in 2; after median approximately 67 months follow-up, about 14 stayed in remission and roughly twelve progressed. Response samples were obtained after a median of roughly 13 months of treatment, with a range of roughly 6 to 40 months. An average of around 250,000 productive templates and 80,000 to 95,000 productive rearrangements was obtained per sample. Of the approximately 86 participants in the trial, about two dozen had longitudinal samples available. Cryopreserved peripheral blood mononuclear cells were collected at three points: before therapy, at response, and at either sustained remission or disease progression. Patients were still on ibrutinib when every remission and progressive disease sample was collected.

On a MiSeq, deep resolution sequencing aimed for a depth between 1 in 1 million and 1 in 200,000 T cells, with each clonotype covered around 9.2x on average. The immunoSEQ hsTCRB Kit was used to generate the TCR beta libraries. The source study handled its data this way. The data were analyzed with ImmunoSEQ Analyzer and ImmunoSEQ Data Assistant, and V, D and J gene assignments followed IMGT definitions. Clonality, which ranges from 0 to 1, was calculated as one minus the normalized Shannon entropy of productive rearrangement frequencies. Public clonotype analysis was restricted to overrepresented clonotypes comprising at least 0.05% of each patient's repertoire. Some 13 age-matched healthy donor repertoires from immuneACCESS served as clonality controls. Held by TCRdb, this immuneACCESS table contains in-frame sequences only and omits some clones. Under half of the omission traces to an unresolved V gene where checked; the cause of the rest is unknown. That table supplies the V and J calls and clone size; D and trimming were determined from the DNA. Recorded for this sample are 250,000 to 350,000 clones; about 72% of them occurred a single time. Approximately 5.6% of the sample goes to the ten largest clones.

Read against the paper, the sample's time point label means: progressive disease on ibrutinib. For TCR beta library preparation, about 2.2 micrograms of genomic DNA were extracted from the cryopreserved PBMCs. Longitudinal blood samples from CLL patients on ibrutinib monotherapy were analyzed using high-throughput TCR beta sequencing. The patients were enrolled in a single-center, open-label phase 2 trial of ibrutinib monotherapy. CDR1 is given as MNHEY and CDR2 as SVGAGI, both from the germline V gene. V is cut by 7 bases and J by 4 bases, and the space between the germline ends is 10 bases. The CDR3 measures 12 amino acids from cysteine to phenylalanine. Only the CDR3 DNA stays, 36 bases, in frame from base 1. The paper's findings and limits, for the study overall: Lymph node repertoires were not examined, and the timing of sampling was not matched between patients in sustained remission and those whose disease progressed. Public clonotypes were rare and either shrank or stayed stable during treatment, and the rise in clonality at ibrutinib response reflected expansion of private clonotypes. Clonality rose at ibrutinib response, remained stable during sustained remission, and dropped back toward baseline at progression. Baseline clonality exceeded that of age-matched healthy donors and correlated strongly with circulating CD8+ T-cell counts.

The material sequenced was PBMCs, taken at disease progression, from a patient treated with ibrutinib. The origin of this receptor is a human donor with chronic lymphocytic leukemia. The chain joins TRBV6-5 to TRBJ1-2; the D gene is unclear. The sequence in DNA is TGTGCCAGCACTGAGGTTGGCTATGGCTACACCTTC. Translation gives CASTEVGYGYTF.